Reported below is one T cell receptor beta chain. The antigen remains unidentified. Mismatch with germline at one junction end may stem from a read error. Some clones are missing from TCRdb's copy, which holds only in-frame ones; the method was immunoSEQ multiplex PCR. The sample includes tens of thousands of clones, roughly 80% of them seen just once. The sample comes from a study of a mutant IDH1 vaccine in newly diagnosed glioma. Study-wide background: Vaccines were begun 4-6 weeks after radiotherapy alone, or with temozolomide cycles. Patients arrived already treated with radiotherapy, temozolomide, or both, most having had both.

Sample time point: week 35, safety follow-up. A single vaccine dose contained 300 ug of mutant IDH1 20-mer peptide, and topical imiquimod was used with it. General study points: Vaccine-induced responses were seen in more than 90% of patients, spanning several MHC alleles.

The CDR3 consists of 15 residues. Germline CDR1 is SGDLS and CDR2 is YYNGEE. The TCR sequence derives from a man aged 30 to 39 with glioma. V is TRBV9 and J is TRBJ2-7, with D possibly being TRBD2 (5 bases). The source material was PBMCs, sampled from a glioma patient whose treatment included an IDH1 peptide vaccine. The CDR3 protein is CASSVGLASSHEQYF. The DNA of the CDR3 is TGTGCCAGCAGCGTAGGGCTAGCAAGCTCCCACGAGCAGTACTTC.